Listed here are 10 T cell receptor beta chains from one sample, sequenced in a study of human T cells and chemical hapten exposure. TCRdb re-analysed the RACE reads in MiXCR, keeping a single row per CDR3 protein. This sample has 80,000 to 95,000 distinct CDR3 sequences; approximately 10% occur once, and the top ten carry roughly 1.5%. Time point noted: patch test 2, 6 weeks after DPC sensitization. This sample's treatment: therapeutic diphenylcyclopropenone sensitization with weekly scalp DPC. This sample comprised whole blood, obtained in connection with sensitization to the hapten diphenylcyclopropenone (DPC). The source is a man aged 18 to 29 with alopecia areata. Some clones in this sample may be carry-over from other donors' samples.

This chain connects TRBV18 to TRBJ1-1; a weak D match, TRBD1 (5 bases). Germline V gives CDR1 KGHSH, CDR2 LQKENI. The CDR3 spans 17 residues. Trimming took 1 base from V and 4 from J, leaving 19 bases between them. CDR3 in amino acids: CASSPQINRRVATEAFF. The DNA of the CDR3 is TGTGCCAGCTCACCACAAATAAACAGGCGAGTCGCCACTGAAGCTTTCTTT.

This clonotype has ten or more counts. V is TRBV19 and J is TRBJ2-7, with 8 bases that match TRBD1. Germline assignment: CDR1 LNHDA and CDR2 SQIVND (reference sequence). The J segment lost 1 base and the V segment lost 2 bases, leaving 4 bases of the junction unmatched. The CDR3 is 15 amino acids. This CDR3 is CASSISGTGSYEQYF. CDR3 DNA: TGTGCCAGTAGTATATCCGGGACAGGTTCCTACGAGCAGTACTTC.

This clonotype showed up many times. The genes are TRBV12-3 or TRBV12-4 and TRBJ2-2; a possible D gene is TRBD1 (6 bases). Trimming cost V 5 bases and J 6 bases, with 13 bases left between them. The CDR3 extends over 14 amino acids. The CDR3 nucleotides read TGTGCCAGCAGTCCCAGGGGTTTAGCCGGGGAGCTGTTTTTT. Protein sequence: CASSPRGLAGELFF.

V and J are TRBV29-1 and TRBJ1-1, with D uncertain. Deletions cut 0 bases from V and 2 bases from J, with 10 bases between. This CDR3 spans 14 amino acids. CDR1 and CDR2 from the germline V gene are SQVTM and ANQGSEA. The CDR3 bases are TGCAGCGTTGAAGATCTTATGGAAAACACTGAAGCTTTCTTT. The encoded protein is CSVEDLMENTEAFF.

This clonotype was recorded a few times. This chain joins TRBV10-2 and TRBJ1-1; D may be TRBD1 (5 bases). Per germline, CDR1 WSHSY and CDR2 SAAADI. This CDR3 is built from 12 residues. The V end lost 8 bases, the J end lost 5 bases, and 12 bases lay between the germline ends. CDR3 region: CASAAGRTEAFF. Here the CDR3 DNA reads TGCGCCAGCGCGGCGGGACGGACTGAAGCTTTCTTT.

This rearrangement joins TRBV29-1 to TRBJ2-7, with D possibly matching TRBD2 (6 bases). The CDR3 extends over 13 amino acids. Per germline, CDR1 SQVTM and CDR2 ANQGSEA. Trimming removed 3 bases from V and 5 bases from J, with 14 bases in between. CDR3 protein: CSVDIGGTDEQYF. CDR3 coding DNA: TGCAGCGTTGATATCGGGGGAACGGACGAGCAGTACTTC.

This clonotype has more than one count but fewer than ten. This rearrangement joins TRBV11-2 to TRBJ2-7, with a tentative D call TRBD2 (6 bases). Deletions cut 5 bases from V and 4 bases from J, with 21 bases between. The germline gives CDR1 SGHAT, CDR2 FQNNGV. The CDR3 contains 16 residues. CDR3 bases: TGTGCCAGCAGCACCCTTCGGGAGCACCGTCGGTACGAGCAGTACTTC. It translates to CASSTLREHRRYEQYF.

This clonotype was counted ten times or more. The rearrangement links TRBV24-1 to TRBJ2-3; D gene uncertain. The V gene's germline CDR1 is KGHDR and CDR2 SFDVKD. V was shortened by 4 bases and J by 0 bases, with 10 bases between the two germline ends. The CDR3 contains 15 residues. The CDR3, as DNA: TGTGCCACCAGTGAGGGAACAATGAGCACAGATACGCAGTATTTT. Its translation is CATSEGTMSTDTQYF.

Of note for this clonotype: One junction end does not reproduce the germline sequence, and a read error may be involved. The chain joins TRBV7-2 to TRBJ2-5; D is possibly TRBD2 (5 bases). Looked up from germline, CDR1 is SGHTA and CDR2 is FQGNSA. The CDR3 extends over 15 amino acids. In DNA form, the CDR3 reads TGTGCCAGCAGCCTAGCTGGACCCTACCAAGAGACCCAGTACTTC. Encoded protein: CASSLAGPYQETQYF. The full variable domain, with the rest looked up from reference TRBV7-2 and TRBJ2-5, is GAGVSQSPSNKVTEKGKDVELRCDPISGHTALYWYRQSLGQGLEFLIYFQGNSAPDKSGLPSDRFSAERTGGSVSTLTIQRTQQEDSAVYLCASSLAGPYQETQYFGPGTRLLVL.

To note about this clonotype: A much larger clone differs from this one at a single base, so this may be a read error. CDR3 bases: TGCAGTGCTACCTCCTTGGACGACGCCTATATTTCACCCCTCCACTTT. This gives the protein CSATSLDDAYISPLHF. This chain joins TRBV20-1 and TRBJ1-6; the D is unclear. CDR1 and CDR2 from the germline V gene are DFQATT and SNEGSKA (reference sequence). The CDR3 is made up of 16 amino acids.